These 3 T cell receptor beta chains originate from one sample sequenced in a study of molecular identifiers for immune sequencing clone quantification. TCRdb fed the PCR reads into MiXCR, producing one record per CDR3 protein. Found here are about 640,000 distinct CDR3 sequences, approximately 20% of them singletons; the top ten hold roughly 0.83%. The sequencing sample was made of naive CD8+ T cells from blood, with Jurkat cell RNA spiked in. Subset reported: FACS-sorted CD8+CD4-CCR7+CD45RA+ naive T cells. All receptors come from a human donor in good health. Some libraries in this study had Jurkat cell RNA spiked in.

Points on this clonotype: Germline and junction disagree at one end, which may indicate a read error. J is TRBJ2-1 and V is TRBV5-3; D possibly corresponds to TRBD2 (7 bases). TRBV5-3 is given ORF status, its function remaining uncertain. This CDR3 is built from 12 residues. The CDR3: CASRRGGDEQLF. CDR3 nucleotide sequence: TGTGCCAGCCGTAGGGGGGGGGATGAGCAGCTCTTC.

As regards this clonotype: Germline is not matched at one junction end, which may reflect a read error. V and J are TRBV7-9 and TRBJ2-7; D could derive from TRBD1 or TRBD2 (6 bases each). The CDR3 runs to 15 residues. The germline CDR1 and CDR2 sequences are SEHNR and FQNEAQ (reference sequence). Written as DNA, the CDR3 is TGTGCCAGCAGCTCCGGTAGAGGGGGGAACTACGAGCAGTGCTTC. Translation: CASSSGRGGNYEQCF.

The chain combines TRBV24-1 with TRBJ2-2; tentative D call: TRBD2 (5 bases). Germline V lookup: CDR1 KGHDR, CDR2 SFDVKD. V gave up 2 bases and J gave up 1 base, with 10 bases separating them. The CDR3 consists of 16 residues. CDR3 DNA: TGTGCCACCAGTGATTCCCTAGCAGGGAACACCGGGGAGCTGTTTTTT. Its protein is CATSDSLAGNTGELFF.